This is a list of T cell receptor beta chains from one sample in a study of ipilimumab plus nivolumab after autologous stem cell transplantation. Profiled with immunoSEQ multiplex PCR; TCRdb holds only in-frame clones, not every one. The data show about 40,000 clones, more than 85% seen once. This sample comprised PBMCs, obtained in a trial of ipilimumab plus nivolumab as post-transplant consolidation. These receptors originate from a male donor with multiple myeloma. Both conserved end residues are trimmed from each CDR3. Clone size is given for some rows only: seen once, a few or many times, or a class if the clone is expanded.

v_call | clone_size | cdr3_aa
TRBV6-4 | - | ASPGDRAATNEKLF
TRBV7-9 | - | ASSLTGLNEKLF
TRBV7-7 | - | ASSLGPGSTDTQY
TRBV19 | - | ASRRTGGNSPLH
TRBV19 | - | ASSMGRREKLF
TRBV7-9 | - | ASSSGGQLDGDGYT
TRBV4-1 | - | ASTNILGTGGEKLF
TRBV2 | - | AEGGVEADTQY
TRBV7-2 | once | ASSTTRGETQY
TRBV6-6 | few | ASRDGLAGATDTQY
TRBV29-1 | - | SVVMAPRETQY
TRBV19 | once | ASSPGTGNQPQH
TRBV28 | - | ASSWGASYEQY
TRBV5-8 | few | ASSLGQGDITEAF
TRBV5-8 | - | ASSLGLAGAYNEQF
TRBV28 | - | ASSPPTDRGSGYT
TRBV5-1 | - | ASSSDRGEETQY
TRBV30 | - | AWSGRISGNTIY
TRBV4-2 | - | ASSQAGGGDQETQY
TRBV27 | - | ASSLWGAKVLETQY
TRBV7-2 | - | ASSGVWDRGSVQY
TRBV9 | few | ASSANRAGGYT
TRBV5-4 | few | ASSLDRGVNYGYT
TRBV27 | once | ASSSGTGDRGYT
TRBV18 | - | ASSPSDGRGNTIY
TRBV19 | - | ASSIVGGGKQPQH
TRBV27 | - | ASRFQGYNEQF
TRBV11-3 | - | ASSVGLAETQF
TRBV7-9 | - | ASTTSGVYNEQF
TRBV28 | - | ASSETTGGARGYT
TRBV5-6 | - | ASSPDRVGEKLF
TRBV5-1 | - | ASSLEGQGRNEQF
TRBV30 | - | AWSFPRQRGGTEAF
TRBV4-3 | - | ASSQEGKREARDNEQF
TRBV7-7 | - | ASSLGLLAGYNEQF
TRBV19 | - | ASSGSQYTGELF
TRBV15 | - | ATSRAEGRQY
TRBV6-5 | - | ASSRQGSNYGYT
TRBV9 | - | ASSVSGHTDTQY
TRBV11-2 | - | ASSAEGSGYT
TRBV18 | - | ASSPPGELF